This TCR beta chain was observed in a study of blood T cell repertoires in COVID-19. Study-wide background: Collection of acute and convalescent COVID-19 samples took place in the United States, Italy and Spain. T cells, B-cell-depleted T cells, or PBMCs provided the cDNA or gDNA that served as material.

Losses at the gene ends were 4 bases for V and 3 bases for J; bases not matched to a gene: 2. This CDR3 comprises 16 residues. Per the germline V gene, CDR1 is LNHDA and CDR2 is SQIVND (reference sequence). In the original processing: Quantification of nucleated cells was approximated via reference gene primer amplification. Sequencing was performed with immunoSEQ multiplex PCR; in TCRdb, only in-frame clones are kept and a portion is missing. For V, J and clone size, that table is used; D and trimming come from the DNA. The table shows approximately 160,000 clones, with roughly 88% occurring only once.

The receptor comes from a woman aged 55-70 years with acute or convalescent COVID-19. The rearrangement joins TRBV19 to TRBJ2-3; 15 nucleotides match TRBD2. Sequencing was performed on peripheral blood. Written as DNA, the CDR3 is TGTGCCAGTAGTAACGGACTAGCGGGGGGGACAGATACGCAGTATTTT. Amino acids: CASSNGLAGGTDTQYF.